This T cell receptor beta chain was obtained from a study of T-cell memory formation after mild COVID-19. V shed 0 bases and J shed 11 bases, with 13 bases lying between them. Germline V lookup: CDR1 KGHDR, CDR2 SFDVKD. This CDR3 comprises 14 residues. TCRdb redid the calling of the 5' RACE reads with MiXCR, one entry per CDR3 protein. Of about 470,000 distinct CDR3 sequences detected, 20% to 25% appear once; the ten largest clones hold around 13%. This sequence originates from an adult woman who had mild COVID-19 (a few samples of this study predate the infection). Cell type and time point are not known. The chain joins TRBV24-1 to TRBJ2-1, with D perhaps TRBD1 or TRBD2 (5 bases each). The sequenced sample was PBMCs or a T cell subset sorted from them (not recorded which). CDR3 in DNA: TGTGCCACCAGTGATTTGTTAGAGGGGAGTAAGCAGTTCTTC. Its protein is CATSDLLEGSKQFF.